The 25 T cell receptor beta chains given below trace back to one sample, sequenced in a study of blood T cells in healthy people across ages. Primers used in a second PCR of roughly 6 to 11 cycles were a sample-barcoded 5' primer and a J-beta primer mix. TCRdb re-derived calls from the 5' RACE reads in MiXCR, one entry per CDR3 protein. The sample yields about a million distinct CDR3 sequences, less than 45% seen once. Sequencing was performed on blood. Source of these receptors: a man between 18 and 29 years old in good health.

This clonotype occurred a few times. The chain links TRBV27 to TRBJ1-6, with TRBD1 matching 10 bases. The CDR3 has 16 residues. Looked up from germline, CDR1 is MNHEY and CDR2 is SMNVEV (reference sequence). Unmatched junction bases numbered 9, after V lost 6 bases and J lost 7 bases. The CDR3 loop reads CASRRGQGGRNSPLHF. In DNA form, the CDR3 reads TGTGCCAGCAGGAGAGGACAGGGGGGACGCAATTCACCCCTCCACTTT.

The V gene is TRBV6-6, the J gene TRBJ1-6; D call uncertain. From germline, CDR1 is MNHNY and CDR2 SVGAGI (reference sequence). The CDR3 runs to 12 residues. The V and J ends lost 6 bases and 7 bases respectively, with 7 bases between them. The DNA for the CDR3 is TGTGCCAGCAGAGAGTGGAATTCACCCCTCCACTTT. This gives the protein CASREWNSPLHF.

The CDR3 is CASSASRVDTEAFF. CDR3 nucleotide sequence: TGTGCCAGCTCAGCATCCAGGGTGGACACTGAAGCTTTCTTT. V usage is TRBV18 and J usage is TRBJ1-1; TRBD1 is a possible D gene (5 bases). The CDR3 covers 14 residues. V dropped 5 bases and J dropped 3 bases, with 13 bases sitting between them. In germline, CDR1 is KGHSH, CDR2 LQKENI. Drawing the rest from reference TRBV18 and TRBJ1-1, the complete variable domain is NAGVMQNPRHLVRRRGQEARLRCSPMKGHSHVYWYRQLPEEGLKFMVYLQKENIIDESGMPKERFSAEFPKEGPSILRIQQVVRGDSAAYFCASSASRVDTEAFFGQGTRLTVV.

This clonotype has a count of ten or more. The chain combines TRBV15 with TRBJ2-4, with 8 bases lining up with TRBD2. There are 17 residues in the CDR3. The junction had 6 bases not matched to a gene; V was cut back by 2 bases and J by 0 bases. Germline lookup yields CDR1 LNHNV and CDR2 YYDKDF (reference sequence). The DNA for the CDR3 is TGTGCCACCAGCAGACCATCGGGGGGGTTAGCCAAAAACATTCAGTACTTC. It translates to CATSRPSGGLAKNIQYF.

Points on this clonotype: One end of the junction is discordant with germline, which a read error may explain. V and J are TRBV12-3 or TRBV12-4 and TRBJ2-3, with D possibly called TRBD1 or TRBD2 (6 bases each). The CDR3 is made up of 16 amino acids. The CDR3, as DNA: TGTGCCAGCAGTTCCGGGGGAACAGGGAACACAGATGCGCAGTATTTT. Translating gives CASSSGGTGNTDAQYF.

This clonotype was observed at least ten times. The chain has TRBV5-4 and TRBJ2-2; TRBD2 aligns across 13 bases. With V trimmed by 4 bases and J by 0 bases, 6 bases remained unmatched. Looked up from germline, CDR1 is SGHNT and CDR2 is YYREEE (reference sequence). This CDR3 is built from 18 residues. The CDR3 sequence is CASSELAGGPTNTGELFF. The CDR3 coding sequence is TGTGCCAGCAGCGAACTAGCGGGGGGGCCGACGAACACCGGGGAGCTGTTTTTT.

This clonotype has a count of ten or more. This chain connects TRBV20-1 to TRBJ2-1, with TRBD2 matching over 10 bases. The length of the CDR3 is 13 residues. Looked up from germline, CDR1 is DFQATT and CDR2 is SNEGSKA (reference sequence). V lost 6 bases and J lost 14; bases outside the gene matches: 13. This chain's CDR3 is CSAVSLAGDNEFF. The CDR3 DNA sequence: TGCAGTGCCGTCTCTCTAGCGGGGGATAACGAGTTCTTC.

This clonotype was picked up a small number of times. The J gene is TRBJ2-7, the V gene TRBV7-2; perhaps TRBD2 as D (5 bases). The CDR3 sequence is 14 residues long. The germline gives CDR1 SGHTA, CDR2 FQGNSA. V was pared by 1 base and J by 5 bases, with 12 bases between. In DNA form, the CDR3 reads TGTGCCAGCAGCTTAGGTCCGGACGGGGACGAGCAGTACTTC. This sequence encodes CASSLGPDGDEQYF. Drawing the rest from reference TRBV7-2 and TRBJ2-7, the complete variable domain is GAGVSQSPSNKVTEKGKDVELRCDPISGHTALYWYRQSLGQGLEFLIYFQGNSAPDKSGLPSDRFSAERTGGSVSTLTIQRTQQEDSAVYLCASSLGPDGDEQYFGPGTRLTVT.

The V and J genes are TRBV20-1 and TRBJ2-7; 7 bases match TRBD2. The ends lost 6 bases at V and 0 bases at J; junction bases unmatched: 5. This CDR3 comprises 13 residues. Germline CDR1 DFQATT, CDR2 SNEGSKA (reference sequence). CDR3 loop: CSARRGSSYEQYF. The CDR3, as DNA: TGCAGTGCAAGGCGGGGGAGCTCCTACGAGCAGTACTTC.

V usage is TRBV25-1 and J usage is TRBJ2-5; D may be TRBD1 (6 bases). Trimming removed 4 bases at V and 2 bases at J, with 14 bases between. The CDR3 runs 15 residues. Germline V gene sequence: CDR1 MGHDK, CDR2 SYGVNS. In nucleotides, the CDR3 is TGTGCCAGCAGTGTTCCGGGCAGGGGTCAAGAGACCCAGTACTTC. Protein sequence: CASSVPGRGQETQYF.

The rearrangement uses TRBV6-2 or TRBV6-3 and TRBJ1-1; D perhaps matches TRBD1 (5 bases). Trimming took 10 bases from V and 4 from J, leaving 16 bases between them. Germline V gene sequence: CDR1 MNHEY, CDR2 SVGEGT. There are 13 residues in the CDR3. Written as DNA, the CDR3 is TGTGCCACTAGGGGAGTGGCCGGCACTGAAGCTTTCTTT. It is translated as CATRGVAGTEAFF.

This rearrangement joins TRBV6-6 to TRBJ1-1, with D possibly TRBD1 on 6 matching bases. V was cut by 0 bases and J by 2 bases, with 13 bases left in between. Germline CDR1 is MNHNY and CDR2 is SVGAGI (reference sequence). The CDR3 covers 16 residues. CDR3 nucleotides: TGTGCCAGCAGTTACTCGAAGGGACATATAAACACTGAAGCTTTCTTT. It specifies CASSYSKGHINTEAFF.

This clonotype has more than one count but fewer than ten. This chain links TRBV4-3 with TRBJ2-3; tentatively, D is TRBD1 (5 bases). The germline V gene encodes CDR1 LGHNA and CDR2 YSLEER. V was pared by 0 bases and J by 4 bases, with 14 bases between. This CDR3 is built from 16 residues. The CDR3 DNA reads TGCGCCAGCAGCCAAGAATTGGTGGCAGGGCCAGATACGCAGTATTTT. As protein: CASSQELVAGPDTQYF.

Remarks on this clonotype: This clone may be a read error of a much larger clone one base away. V and J are TRBV14 and TRBJ2-7; no clear D gene. This CDR3 contains 16 residues. From germline, CDR1 is SGHDN and CDR2 FVKESK. The CDR3 loop reads CSSSQDARMSSYEQYF. In nucleotides, the CDR3 is TGTTCCAGCAGCCAAGATGCGCGGATGAGCTCCTACGAGCAGTACTTC.

J is TRBJ2-2 and V is TRBV2, with 10 bases that match TRBD1. V was clipped by 6 bases and J by 7 bases; unmatched bases: 5. The CDR3 is 14 residues long. Germline CDR1 SNHLY, CDR2 FYNNEI. The CDR3 DNA reads TGTGCCAGCAGGAGACAGGGGGCTAACGGGGAGCTGTTTTTT. Amino acids: CASRRQGANGELFF.

This chain's CDR3 is CASSEQVDTEAFF. For the CDR3, the DNA is TGCGCCAGCAGCGAACAGGTGGACACTGAAGCTTTCTTT. This chain joins TRBV5-1 and TRBJ1-1; TRBD1 is a possible D gene (5 bases). The V and J ends lost 4 bases and 3 bases respectively, with 10 bases between them. CDR3 length equals 13 residues. Germline lookup yields CDR1 SGHRS and CDR2 YFSETQ. The variable domain in full, with the rest retrieved from reference TRBV5-1 and TRBJ1-1, is KAGVTQTPRYLIKTRGQQVTLSCSPISGHRSVSWYQQTPGQGLQFLFEYFSETQRNKGNFPGRFSGRQFSNSRSEMNVSTLELGDSALYLCASSEQVDTEAFFGQGTRLTVV.

The CDR3 bases are TGTGCCACCAGCAGCGGTTTCGAGGGGGGGAACACTGAAGCTTTCTTT. Amino acid sequence: CATSSGFEGGNTEAFF. V and J are TRBV15 and TRBJ1-1, with TRBD1 as a possible D gene (6 bases). Germline assignment: CDR1 LNHNV and CDR2 YYDKDF (reference sequence). The V end was cut by 3 bases, the J end by 1 base, with 15 bases between. The CDR3 spans 16 residues.

This clonotype was counted between two and nine times. The chain joins TRBV20-1 to TRBJ2-1, with no clear D. Trimming stripped 6 bases from V and 3 bases from J, with 12 bases between. CDR3 length: 13 amino acids. Per germline, CDR1 DFQATT and CDR2 SNEGSKA (reference sequence). CDR3 DNA: TGCAGTGCACACGACGGATACTACAATGAGCAGTTCTTC. Translated: CSAHDGYYNEQFF.

This clonotype was seen a handful of times. The CDR3 protein is CASSRLRLAGGDNEQFF. The CDR3 region has the DNA TGTGCCAGCAGCCGCCTCCGACTAGCGGGGGGTGACAATGAGCAGTTCTTC. The rearrangement links TRBV27 to TRBJ2-1; 13 nucleotides line up with TRBD2. With 6 bases clipped from V and 5 bases from J, the junction kept 10 bases outside the gene matches. Germline values: CDR1 MNHEY, CDR2 SMNVEV (reference sequence). CDR3 size: 17 residues.

The genes are TRBV28 and TRBJ1-1, with unresolved D. Trimming removed 6 bases from V and 1 base from J, with 12 bases in between. The CDR3 totals 14 residues. Germline lookup yields CDR1 MDHEN and CDR2 SYDVKM. CDR3 residues: CASSPGEGNTEAFF. CDR3 DNA sequence: TGTGCCAGCAGCCCCGGGGAAGGGAACACTGAAGCTTTCTTT.

The chain links TRBV6-2 or TRBV6-3 to TRBJ2-1; the D gene is possibly TRBD1 (5 bases). Germline V lookup: CDR1 MNHEY, CDR2 SVGEGT. This CDR3 is 13 amino acids long. Trimming removed 2 bases at V and 5 bases at J, with 7 bases between. In DNA form, the CDR3 reads TGTGCCAGCAGTTACCAGACAGACAATGAGCAGTTCTTC. Translation: CASSYQTDNEQFF.

The chain combines TRBV6-6 with TRBJ1-2; TRBD1 matches 8 bases. The germline V gene has CDR1 MNHNY and CDR2 SVGAGI (reference sequence). Trimming cost V 7 bases and J 4 bases; bases outside gene matches: 11. This CDR3 spans 15 amino acids. In DNA form, the CDR3 reads TGTGCCAGCACTCGACAGGGGAGTTCTTCCTATGGCTACACCTTC. This translates into CASTRQGSSSYGYTF.

This rearrangement joins TRBV28 to TRBJ1-2, with a tentative D call TRBD1 (6 bases). Deletions cut 2 bases from V and 5 bases from J, with 12 bases between. CDR3 length: 14 amino acids. The germline V gene has CDR1 MDHEN and CDR2 SYDVKM. CDR3 sequence: CASSLGARGYGYTF. The CDR3 nucleotides are TGTGCCAGCAGTTTAGGTGCGAGGGGGTATGGCTACACCTTC.

Written as DNA, the CDR3 is TGTGCCAGCAGTCCTAGCTGGGGGACCTACGAGCAGTACTTC. It specifies CASSPSWGTYEQYF. The genes are TRBV13 and TRBJ2-7; D is tentatively TRBD1 or TRBD2 (5 bases each). The CDR3 spans 14 residues. V was cut by 6 bases and J by 2 bases, with 14 bases left in between. CDR1 and CDR2 (germline): PRHDT, FYEKMQ (reference sequence).

This clonotype appeared a few times. This chain connects TRBV9 to TRBJ1-2; D not certain. Germline V gives CDR1 SGDLS, CDR2 YYNGEE. Trimming stripped 2 bases from V and 2 bases from J, with 19 bases between. The CDR3 is 17 amino acids. CDR3 sequence reads: CASSVSPGRMGNYGYTF. The CDR3 nucleotides read TGTGCCAGCAGCGTCTCTCCGGGCCGAATGGGGAACTATGGCTACACCTTC.